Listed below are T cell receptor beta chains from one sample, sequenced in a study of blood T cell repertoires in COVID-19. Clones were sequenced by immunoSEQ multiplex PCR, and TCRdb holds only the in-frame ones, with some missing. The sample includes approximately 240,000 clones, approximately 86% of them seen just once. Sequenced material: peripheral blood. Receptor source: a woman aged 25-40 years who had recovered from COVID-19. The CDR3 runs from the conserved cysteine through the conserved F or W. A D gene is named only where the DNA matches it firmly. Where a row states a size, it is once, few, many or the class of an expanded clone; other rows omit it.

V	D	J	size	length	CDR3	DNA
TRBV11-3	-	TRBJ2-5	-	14	CASSLVSGGETQYF	TGTGCCAGCAGCTTAGTCTCCGGGGGAGAGACCCAGTACTTC
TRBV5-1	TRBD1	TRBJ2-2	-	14	CASSAGQGSGELFF	TGCGCCAGCAGCGCGGGACAGGGAAGCGGGGAGCTGTTTTTT
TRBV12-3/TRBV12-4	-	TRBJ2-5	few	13	CASSRGTFETQYF	TGTGCCAGCAGTAGAGGGACATTCGAGACCCAGTACTTC
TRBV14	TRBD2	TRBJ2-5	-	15	CASSPLAGARETQYF	TGTGCCAGCAGCCCCTTAGCGGGGGCCCGGGAGACCCAGTACTTC
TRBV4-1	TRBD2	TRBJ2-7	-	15	CASSQAGTSGYEQYF	TGCGCCAGCAGCCAAGCGGGGACTAGCGGTTACGAGCAGTACTTC
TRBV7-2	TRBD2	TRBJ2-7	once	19	CASSHRSRTSGGLAYEQYF	TGTGCCAGCAGCCACCGATCGCGGACTAGCGGGGGGCTTGCCTACGAGCAGTACTTC
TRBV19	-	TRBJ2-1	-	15	CASSMGGPVIFEQFF	TGTGCCAGTAGTATGGGTGGGCCGGTGATTTTTGAGCAGTTCTTC
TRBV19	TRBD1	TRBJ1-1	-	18	CASSIVVFGTGKNTEAFF	TGTGCCAGTAGTATAGTTGTTTTTGGGACAGGGAAGAACACTGAAGCTTTCTTT
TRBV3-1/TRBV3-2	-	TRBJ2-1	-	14	CASSQEQGLGEQFF	TGTGCCAGCAGCCAAGAACAGGGTCTCGGTGAGCAGTTCTTC
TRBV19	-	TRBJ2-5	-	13	CASSRRTFETQYF	TGTGCCAGTAGCCGGCGGACTTTTGAGACCCAGTACTTC
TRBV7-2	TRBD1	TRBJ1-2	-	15	CASSRDRSTNYGYTF	TGTGCCAGCAGTCGGGACAGGAGTACTAACTATGGCTACACCTTC
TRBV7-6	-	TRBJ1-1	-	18	CASSLAGGDEEPRTEAFF	TGTGCCAGCAGCTTAGCGGGGGGGGATGAGGAGCCAAGGACTGAAGCTTTCTTT
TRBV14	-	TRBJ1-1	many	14	CASSLSGMNTEAFF	TGTGCCAGCAGCCTTTCAGGGATGAACACTGAAGCTTTCTTT
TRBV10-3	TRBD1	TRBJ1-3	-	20	CAINSPVGDRQVISGNTIYF	TGTGCCATCAACTCACCGGTTGGGGACAGGCAGGTCATATCTGGAAACACCATATATTTT
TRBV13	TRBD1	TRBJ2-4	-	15	CASSSGQGWENIQYF	TGTGCCAGCAGCTCGGGACAGGGGTGGGAAAACATTCAGTACTTC
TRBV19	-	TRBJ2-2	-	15	CASSKATANTGELFF	TGTGCCAGTAGTAAAGCAACAGCGAACACCGGGGAGCTGTTTTTT
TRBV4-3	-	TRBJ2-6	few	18	CASSQDEEGSSGANVLTF	TGCGCCAGCAGCCAAGATGAGGAGGGAAGCTCTGGGGCCAACGTCCTGACTTTC
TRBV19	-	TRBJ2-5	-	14	CASSTLAGQETQYF	TGTGCCAGTAGTACTTTGGCAGGACAAGAGACCCAGTACTTC
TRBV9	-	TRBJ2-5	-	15	CASSVEGTPQETQYF	TGTGCCAGCAGCGTAGAAGGGACACCACAAGAGACCCAGTACTTC
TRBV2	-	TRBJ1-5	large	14	CASSESFSNQPQHF	TGTGCCAGCAGTGAGAGCTTTAGCAATCAGCCCCAGCATTTT
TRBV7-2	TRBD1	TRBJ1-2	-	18	CASSSPGTGGSSNYGYTF	TGTGCCAGCAGCTCACCCGGGACAGGCGGCTCCTCTAACTATGGCTACACCTTC
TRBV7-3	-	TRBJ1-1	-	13	CASSRTPNTEAFF	TGTGCCAGCAGTCGCACACCGAACACTGAAGCTTTCTTT
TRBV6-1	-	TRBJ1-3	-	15	CASSDGGTTGNTIYF	TGTGCCAGCAGTGACGGGGGGACGACCGGAAACACCATATATTTT
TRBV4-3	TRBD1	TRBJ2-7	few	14	CASSQDRQGGEQYF	TGCGCCAGCAGCCAAGACAGACAGGGCGGTGAGCAGTACTTC
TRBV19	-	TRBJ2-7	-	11	CASNGRPEQYF	TGTGCCAGTAATGGCAGGCCCGAGCAGTACTTC
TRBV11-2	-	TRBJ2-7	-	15	CASSSTGTQAYEQYF	TGTGCCAGCAGTTCCACCGGGACTCAAGCCTACGAGCAGTACTTC
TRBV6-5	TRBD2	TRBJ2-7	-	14	CASSYSGLAYEQYF	TGTGCCAGCAGTTACTCGGGACTAGCGTACGAGCAGTACTTC
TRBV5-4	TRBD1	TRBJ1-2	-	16	CASSLGLDRGGIGYTF	TGTGCCAGCAGCTTGGGACTGGACAGGGGGGGCATTGGCTACACCTTC
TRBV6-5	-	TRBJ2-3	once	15	CASSLYGTPPDTQYF	TGTGCCAGCAGTCTGTACGGGACTCCCCCCGATACGCAGTATTTT
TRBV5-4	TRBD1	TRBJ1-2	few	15	CASSPRGQTGYGYTF	TGTGCCAGCAGCCCTAGGGGACAGACGGGCTATGGCTACACCTTC